Each of the 27 T cell receptor beta chains below was sequenced from the same sample in a study of blood T cell repertoires in COVID-19. Assay used: immunoSEQ multiplex PCR; TCRdb lists only in-frame clones, some missing. The sample contains about 140,000 clones, around 85% of which appear only once. Sequences were obtained from peripheral blood. The receptors shown here come from a middle-aged man with acute or convalescent COVID-19.

This clone was counted once. The rearrangement links TRBV28 to TRBJ1-4; D gene ambiguous. Germline lookup yields CDR1 MDHEN and CDR2 SYDVKM. The CDR3 covers 11 residues. V was shortened by 3 bases and J by 8 bases, with 4 bases between the two germline ends. The CDR3 coding sequence is TGTGCCAGCAGTTTCAGGGAAAAACTGTTTTTT. The encoded protein is CASSFREKLFF.

The CDR3 region has the DNA TGTGCCAGCAGTTTCGACGACGGGACATTAGAGACCCAGTACTTC. Translated: CASSFDDGTLETQYF. The gene calls are TRBV28 and TRBJ2-5; maybe TRBD1 (6 bases). Germline lookup yields CDR1 MDHEN and CDR2 SYDVKM. There are 15 residues in the CDR3. V was clipped by 3 bases and J by 4 bases, with 15 bases between them. The variable domain in full, completed from reference TRBV28 and TRBJ2-5, reads DVKVTQSSRYLVKRTGEKVFLECVQDMDHENMFWYRQDPGLGLRLIYFSYDVKMKEKGDIPEGYSVSREKKERFSLILESASTNQTSMYLCASSFDDGTLETQYFGPGTRLLVL.

The V gene is TRBV28, the J gene TRBJ1-2; D perhaps matches TRBD1 (5 bases). The CDR3 is 11 residues long. V was clipped by 3 bases and J by 6 bases, with 5 bases between them. CDR1 and CDR2 (germline): MDHEN, SYDVKM. DNA of the CDR3: TGTGCCAGCAGTTTCAGGGATGGCTACACCTTC. Its translation: CASSFRDGYTF.

This clone has more than one count but fewer than ten. V is TRBV7-2 and J is TRBJ2-2; 9 bases match TRBD2. V trimming: 7 bases; J trimming: 11 bases; junction bases outside the gene matches: 14. Looked up from germline, CDR1 is SGHTA and CDR2 is FQGNSA. The CDR3 loop spans 15 amino acids. The CDR3 loop reads CASTRGGAGGSELFF. Written as DNA, the CDR3 is TGTGCCAGCACTCGAGGTGGAGCGGGAGGCTCTGAGCTGTTTTTT.

The chain couples TRBV9 to TRBJ1-1, with D unclear. This CDR3 is built from 13 residues. Deletions cut 7 bases from V and 0 bases from J, with 10 bases between. Per the germline V gene, CDR1 is SGDLS and CDR2 is YYNGEE. CDR3 sequence: CASSRIMNTEAFF. The CDR3 DNA is TGTGCCAGCTCCAGAATAATGAACACTGAAGCTTTCTTT.

V gene TRBV2 combines with J gene TRBJ2-7; perhaps TRBD2 as D (5 bases). Deletions cut 4 bases from V and 4 bases from J, with 11 bases between. The germline V gene has CDR1 SNHLY and CDR2 FYNNEI. The CDR3 covers 13 residues. The CDR3 loop is CASSAGNWYEQYF. The CDR3 DNA is TGTGCCAGCAGTGCCGGGAATTGGTACGAGCAGTACTTC.

This clone has only a few counts. CDR3 loop: CASMTSVSNEQFF. Written as DNA, the CDR3 is TGTGCCAGCATGACTAGCGTAAGTAATGAGCAGTTCTTC. The rearrangement joins TRBV27 to TRBJ2-1; TRBD2 matches 8 bases. After removal of 7 bases from V and 7 bases from J, the junction contained 6 bases not matched to a gene. The CDR3 covers 13 residues. CDR1 and CDR2 from the germline V gene are MNHEY and SMNVEV (reference sequence).

V usage is TRBV11-2 and J usage is TRBJ1-1, with 7 nucleotides matching TRBD1. Trimming at V came to 6 bases and at J to 0 bases, leaving 7 bases not matched to a gene. There are 15 residues in the CDR3. Germline assignment: CDR1 SGHAT and CDR2 FQNNGV. The CDR3 coding sequence is TGTGCCAGCAGACATTACGGGACAGTGAACACTGAAGCTTTCTTT. Its protein is CASRHYGTVNTEAFF.

The chain couples TRBV7-8 to TRBJ2-1; TRBD2 aligns across 7 bases. V lost 5 bases and J lost 8; bases outside the gene matches: 9. The CDR3 sequence is 14 residues long. Germline V gene lookup returns CDR1 SGHVS and CDR2 FQNEAQ. CDR3 residues: CASSLVLAADEQFF. The CDR3 DNA follows: TGTGCCAGCAGCCTAGTCCTAGCGGCCGATGAGCAGTTCTTC.

The rearrangement joins TRBV21-1 to TRBJ2-1; the D call of TRBD2 is as the table states it, not checked on the DNA. TRBV21-1 is annotated as a pseudogene. This CDR3 has 20 amino acids. CDR3 nucleotide sequence: TGTGCCAGCAGCAAACCGCCTAGCGGGGACAACGGACCTAACTACAATGAGCAGTTCTTC. Residues: CASSKPPSGDNGPNYNEQFF.

CDR3 region: CASSYSQGPGANVLTF. The CDR3 nucleotides read TGTGCCAGCAGTTACTCTCAGGGGCCTGGGGCCAACGTCCTGACTTTC. The chain couples TRBV6-6 to TRBJ2-6; TRBD1 is a possible D gene (6 bases). Germline lookup yields CDR1 MNHNY and CDR2 SVGAGI (reference sequence). V lost 0 bases, J lost 2 bases, and 8 bases lay in between. This CDR3 spans 16 amino acids.

The rearrangement uses TRBV5-1 and TRBJ2-1, with 7 nucleotides matching TRBD1. Trimming removed 3 bases from V and 4 bases from J; junction bases left unmatched: 7. The V gene's germline CDR1 is SGHRS and CDR2 YFSETQ. This CDR3 comprises 15 residues. CDR3 sequence (DNA): TGCGCCAGCAGCTACTCCGGGACAGAATACAATGAGCAGTTCTTC. Translated, it gives CASSYSGTEYNEQFF.

This sequence joins TRBV18 and TRBJ1-1; 7 nucleotides line up with TRBD1. The CDR3 has 15 amino acids. V lost 5 bases and J lost 4; bases outside the gene matches: 10. The germline gives CDR1 KGHSH, CDR2 LQKENI. CDR3 DNA: TGTGCCAGCTCAACCGGACAGGCTTTGATCACTGAAGCTTTCTTT. Protein product: CASSTGQALITEAFF.

The chain has TRBV7-9 and TRBJ1-6, with 7 bases identical to TRBD1. The CDR3 runs to 15 residues. The junction had 6 bases not matched to a gene; V was cut back by 5 bases and J by 5 bases. Germline CDR1 and CDR2: SEHNR and FQNEAQ (reference sequence). DNA of the CDR3: TGTGCCAGCAGCCCTGGGACAGTCAATAATTCACCCCTCCACTTT. This codes for CASSPGTVNNSPLHF. The complete variable domain, with remaining parts taken from reference TRBV7-9 and TRBJ1-6, reads DTGVSQNPRHKITKRGQNVTFRCDPISEHNRLYWYRQTLGQGPEFLTYFQNEAQLEKSRLLSDRFSAERPKGSFSTLEIQRTEQGDSAMYLCASSPGTVNNSPLHFGNGTRLTVT.

This sequence joins TRBV27 and TRBJ1-1, with 7 bases lining up with TRBD1. J lost 1 base, V lost 4 bases, and 3 bases had no gene match. Germline loops: CDR1 MNHEY, CDR2 SMNVEV (reference sequence). The CDR3 runs to 14 residues. The CDR3 DNA reads as TGTGCCAGCAGTTCTAACAGGGGGAACACTGAAGCTTTCTTT. This translates into CASSSNRGNTEAFF.

The chain uses TRBV19 and TRBJ1-1; 7 nucleotides align to TRBD1. V lost 6 bases, J lost 8 bases, and 3 bases stayed unmatched. Germline CDR1 reads LNHDA; CDR2 reads SQIVND (reference sequence). This CDR3 spans 11 amino acids. CDR3 amino acids: CASSNRGEAFF. DNA for the CDR3: TGTGCCAGTAGCAACAGGGGAGAAGCTTTCTTT.

The V call is TRBV5-6, the J call TRBJ2-7; a possible D gene is TRBD1 (5 bases). Germline lookup yields CDR1 SGHDT and CDR2 YYEEEE. Trimming pared 5 bases from V and 2 bases from J, leaving 20 bases between. This CDR3 is 16 amino acids long. CDR3 DNA: TGTGCCAGCAGTTTGACCGCACGCAGGACAACCTACGAGCAGTACTTC. Protein sequence: CASSLTARRTTYEQYF. Combining the CDR3 with reference TRBV5-6 and TRBJ2-7 gives the whole variable domain DAGVTQSPTHLIKTRGQQVTLRCSPKSGHDTVSWYQQALGQGPQFIFQYYEEEERQRGNFPDRFSGHQFPNYSSELNVNALLLGDSALYLCASSLTARRTTYEQYFGPGTRLTVT.

The V and J genes are TRBV5-6 and TRBJ1-1; a possible D gene is TRBD1 (5 bases). CDR3 length: 15 amino acids. Trimming removed 4 bases from V and 1 base from J, with 14 bases in between. Germline CDR1 reads SGHDT; CDR2 reads YYEEEE. The CDR3 coding sequence is TGTGCCAGCAGCCGTTCAGGGTGGGAGAACACTGAAGCTTTCTTT. It translates to CASSRSGWENTEAFF.

The count of this clone is one. The rearrangement joins TRBV13 to TRBJ2-1; 7 positions match TRBD1. The V and J ends lost 5 bases and 3 bases, in that order; junction bases with no gene match: 7. The CDR3 contains 15 residues. Germline assignment: CDR1 PRHDT and CDR2 FYEKMQ (reference sequence). CDR3 nucleotides: TGTGCCAGCAGCCCGGGACAGCTTTTCTACAATGAGCAGTTCTTC. It codes for CASSPGQLFYNEQFF. Full variable domain (missing parts from reference TRBV13 and TRBJ2-1): AAGVIQSPRHLIKEKRETATLKCYPIPRHDTVYWYQQGPGQDPQFLISFYEKMQSDKGSIPDRFSAQQFSDYHSELNMSSLELGDSALYFCASSPGQLFYNEQFFGPGTRLTVL.

The chain joins TRBV14 to TRBJ1-6; no definite D call. This CDR3 is built from 17 residues. CDR1 SGHDN and CDR2 FVKESK come from the germline V gene. Between the trimmed V and J ends, which lost 4 bases and 9 bases, there was a span of 22 bases. CDR3 nucleotides: TGTGCCAGCAGCCTAGTGGAGGCTGGGTCGATAAGTTCACCCCTCCACTTT. It specifies CASSLVEAGSISSPLHF.

This clone occurred once. The genes are TRBV5-6 and TRBJ2-7, with 8 bases fitting TRBD1. Losses at the gene ends were 0 bases for V and 7 bases for J; bases not matched to a gene: 12. The CDR3 has 16 residues. Germline CDR1 SGHDT, CDR2 YYEEEE. The CDR3 DNA is TGTGCCAGCAGCTTGGCGATAGGGACAGGCCTATTTGAGCAGTACTTC. It yields the protein CASSLAIGTGLFEQYF.

The table lists this clone with a count of one. The genes are TRBV18 and TRBJ1-1; tentatively, D is TRBD1 (5 bases). Trimming took 0 bases from V and 0 from J, leaving 8 bases between them. The CDR3 length is 15 residues. Germline CDR1 is KGHSH and CDR2 is LQKENI. The CDR3 protein is CASSPPSTVNTEAFF. In DNA form, the CDR3 reads TGTGCCAGCTCACCACCTTCGACAGTGAACACTGAAGCTTTCTTT.

This rearrangement joins TRBV7-2 to TRBJ2-7, with D perhaps TRBD2 (5 bases). V lost 1 base, J lost 7 bases, and 20 bases lay in between. The CDR3 extends over 16 amino acids. The germline gives CDR1 SGHTA, CDR2 FQGNSA. The CDR3 protein is CASSLGGLPVRGEQYF. The CDR3 DNA reads as TGTGCCAGCAGCTTAGGTGGACTCCCCGTGCGAGGGGAGCAGTACTTC.

The chain has TRBV7-9 and TRBJ2-3; tentatively, D is TRBD2 (5 bases). The V end was cut by 2 bases, the J end by 6 bases, with 9 bases between. The CDR3 covers 13 residues. CDR1 is SEHNR, CDR2 FQNEAQ, per germline (reference sequence). CDR3: CASSLPRGDTQYF. CDR3 DNA: TGTGCCAGCAGCTTACCTCGGGGTGATACGCAGTATTTT.

This chain joins TRBV7-8 and TRBJ2-3, with 10 bases aligning to TRBD2. There are 15 residues in the CDR3. The germline gives CDR1 SGHVS, CDR2 FQNEAQ. V trimming: 5 bases; J trimming: 0 bases; junction bases outside the gene matches: 2. CDR3 DNA: TGTGCCAGCAGCAAGACTAGCGGGAGCACAGATACGCAGTATTTT. Translation gives CASSKTSGSTDTQYF.

This sequence joins TRBV3-1 (or the pseudogene TRBV3-2) and TRBJ1-1; no reliable D call. Trimming removed 3 bases at V and 2 bases at J, with 4 bases between. CDR1 is LGHDT and CDR2 is YNNKEL in the germline V gene (reference sequence). The length of the CDR3 is 12 residues. The CDR3 protein is CASSHLNTEAFF. CDR3 sequence (DNA): TGTGCCAGCAGCCACCTAAACACTGAAGCTTTCTTT.

This clone was counted a few times. This sequence joins TRBV27 and TRBJ1-1, with D hard to call. The CDR3 spans 14 residues. Germline values: CDR1 MNHEY, CDR2 SMNVEV (reference sequence). V lost 2 bases and J lost 5, with 12 bases in between. This CDR3 is CASSLNGVLTEAFF. DNA of the CDR3: TGTGCCAGCAGTTTAAACGGGGTCTTGACTGAAGCTTTCTTT.